This TCR beta chain comes out of a study of CD8+CD57+ T cells in acquired aplastic anemia (dated by TCRdb to 2016 to 2019). Turning to the overall study: DNA extracted from sorted CD4+ and CD8+ cells had a mean of around 3 ug, with a range of roughly 0.19 to 27.4 ug. CD8+CD57+ expansion was defined as frequency above the mean frequency observed in healthy subjects. General findings and caveats noted by the study authors: Fewer than 35 CD8+ CDR3 sequences were found to be shared between patients and controls, but these sequences appeared to be highly expressed in patients and within the immunodominant clones of the patients. Patients and healthy controls showed no significant difference in CD8+ Simpson's diversity (P=0.060).

Profiling of TCR beta VDJ combinations and CDR3 sequences used genomic DNA as the template. An Illumina HiSeq 2000 was the platform used for TCR repertoire sequencing. In the original analysis: TRBV/TRBJ rearrangement plots, CDR3 size and DJ length profiles, and Simpson's diversity index were used to evaluate the repertoires. The most abundant DNA sequence in the deep sequencing data was defined as the immunodominant clone. CDR3 amino acid sequences were checked for sharing across subjects and were also compared against the VDJdb database and published repertoires. TCRdb reanalyzed the raw reads on its own, using fastp at Q25 for trimming and MiXCR for clone calling, and kept in-frame beta chains. Under each unique CDR3 protein, matching rows form one entry showing the most common genes and DNA. These V and J calls are TCRdb output, not the study's own analysis. In all, the sample holds under 200,000 distinct CDR3 sequences, and 47% of those were seen once. The top ten constitute around 3% of the sample.

Expansion of CD8+CD57+ cells had been shown by flow cytometry in the patients chosen for sequencing. Every patient had severe acquired aplastic anemia, diagnosed using the International Study of Aplastic Anemia and Agranulocytosis and Camitta criteria. No patient had received any therapy when blood was sampled. In this study, sorted CD4+ and CD8+ T cells from the blood of healthy subjects and of severe aplastic anemia patients had their TCR repertoires deep-sequenced. Patients were enrolled in the USA under clinicaltrials.gov protocols 00001620, 01623167, 00001397, 00071045, 00081523 and 00961064. Ficoll-Paque density gradient centrifugation was used to isolate peripheral blood mononuclear cells. Before DNA extraction, CD4+ and CD8+ T cells were sorted by FACS or by magnetic beads. Of note for this clonotype: Its recognized antigen is unknown. It has no much larger one-base neighbor in the sample; base qualities were not kept.

Sequenced input: sorted CD4+, CD8+, or CD8+CD57+ T cells (not recorded which) from PBMCs. This TCR was recovered from a human donor with aplastic anemia.

The CDR3 reads CSARGLAGGGWETQYF. Read as DNA, the sequence is TGCAGTGCTAGAGGGCTAGCGGGAGGAGGCTGGGAGACCCAGTACTTC. The V and J genes are TRBV20-1 and TRBJ2-5, with TRBD2 identical over 11 junction bases. Based on the germline V gene (reference sequence), the CDR1 and CDR2 sequences are DFQATT and SNEGSKA. For this chain, trimming is 1 base at the V end and 5 bases at the J end, and the number of junction bases without a gene match is 9. Its CDR3 holds 16 amino acids, cysteine through phenylalanine. Only CDR3 DNA remains: 48 bases, in frame from the first base.